Following are 8 T cell receptor beta chains from one sample sequenced in a study of PD-1 blockade in mismatch repair-deficient tumors. Only in-frame clones appear in the TCRdb table, and some are missing; sequencing was by immunoSEQ multiplex PCR. The sample has 120,000 or so clones, 86% seen once. The sequencing used peripheral blood, collected 44 weeks after starting pembrolizumab. The receptor source for this set is an adult with mismatch repair-deficient cancer.

The chain has TRBV19 and TRBJ1-1; D not certain. This CDR3 region has 15 residues. Trimming pared 0 bases from V and 1 base from J, leaving 9 bases between. Germline V gene data show CDR1 as LNHDA and CDR2 as SQIVND (reference sequence). The CDR3 coding sequence is TGTGCCAGTAGTATAGAAAGGAGAACGAACACTGAAGCTTTCTTT. This gives the protein CASSIERRTNTEAFF.

This clone showed up just once. The V call is TRBV5-4, the J call TRBJ1-1; a weak D match, TRBD1 (6 bases). Looked up from germline, CDR1 is SGHNT and CDR2 is YYREEE (reference sequence). The CDR3 is 15 residues long. V lost 5 bases and J 1 base, leaving 15 bases between the germline ends. The CDR3 sequence is CASRRTGHRNTEAFF. The CDR3 DNA reads TGTGCCAGCAGGAGGACGGGACATCGGAACACTGAAGCTTTCTTT. The complete variable domain, with remaining parts taken from reference TRBV5-4 and TRBJ1-1, reads ETGVTQSPTHLIKTRGQQVTLRCSSQSGHNTVSWYQQALGQGPQFIFQYYREEENGRGNFPPRFSGLQFPNYSSELNVNALELDDSALYLCASRRTGHRNTEAFFGQGTRLTVV.

The rearrangement uses TRBV28 and TRBJ2-3; TRBD2 aligns across 8 bases. CDR3 length: 16 residues. The germline gives CDR1 MDHEN, CDR2 SYDVKM. V was clipped by 2 bases and J by 2 bases; unmatched bases: 6. The CDR3 loop reads CASSLVRTSPTDTQYF. In DNA, the CDR3 is TGTGCCAGCAGTTTAGTGCGGACTAGCCCCACAGATACGCAGTATTTT.

The rearrangement uses TRBV6-4 and TRBJ2-3, with 10 nucleotides matching TRBD2. The germline CDR1 and CDR2 sequences are MRHNA and SNTAGT. V gave up 0 bases and J gave up 0 bases; unmatched junction bases: 0. The CDR3 sequence is 16 residues long. The CDR3 nucleotides read TGTGCCAGCAGTGACTCGACTAGCGGGAGCACAGATACGCAGTATTTT. Translated: CASSDSTSGSTDTQYF.

This clone was seen a few times. The chain is built from TRBV7-9 and TRBJ2-7, with 13 bases identical to TRBD2. J was trimmed by 6 bases and V by 6 bases; bases with no gene match: 5. The CDR3 consists of 14 residues. The germline V gene encodes CDR1 SEHNR and CDR2 FQNEAQ (reference sequence). CDR3 loop: CASRGTSGILEQYF. CDR3 sequence (DNA): TGTGCCAGCAGAGGGACTAGCGGGATTCTCGAGCAGTACTTC.

V usage is TRBV29-1 and J usage is TRBJ2-2; perhaps TRBD2 as D (6 bases). V was cut by 1 base and J by 7 bases, with 10 bases left in between. The CDR3 is 13 amino acids. CDR1 is SQVTM, CDR2 ANQGSEA, per germline. CDR3 protein: CSVEVGGGGELFF. In DNA form, the CDR3 reads TGCAGCGTTGAAGTGGGGGGAGGCGGGGAGCTGTTTTTT.

A single count supports this clone. The rearrangement uses TRBV29-1 and TRBJ2-1; D unresolved. Germline CDR1 and CDR2: SQVTM and ANQGSEA. Trimming stripped 4 bases from V and 7 bases from J, with 11 bases between. There are 12 residues in the CDR3. The CDR3 here is CSVVRMRNEQFF. The DNA for the CDR3 is TGCAGCGTTGTTCGTATGAGGAATGAGCAGTTCTTC.

The chain employs TRBV2 and TRBJ1-2; maybe TRBD1 (5 bases). CDR1 and CDR2 from the germline V gene are SNHLY and FYNNEI. The CDR3 covers 14 residues. Trimming cost V 4 bases and J 0 bases, with 9 bases left between them. The CDR3 sequence is CASSGDFSNYGYTF. CDR3 DNA: TGTGCCAGCAGTGGGGACTTTTCTAACTATGGCTACACCTTC.